This record looks at one T cell receptor (beta chain) sequence and its context. Its antigen is undetermined. The data were taken from a study of cytomegalovirus exposure and HLA in healthy donors. Whole-study results and caveats: Altogether, 160 or so TCR beta chains were recorded as cytomegalovirus-associated.

The repertoire was sequenced with immunoSEQ multiplex PCR; TCRdb's copy has only in-frame clones and lacks some. The repertoire has 300,000 to 400,000 clones, 88% of them found once; the top ten carry over 0.9%. Germline CDR1 reads SGHNT; CDR2 reads YENEEA. Deletions cut 5 bases from V and 2 bases from J, with 18 bases between. The CDR3 length is 16 residues. The chain links TRBV11-3 to TRBJ1-1; D not certain. The sequence came from a man aged 25-40 years in good health and CMV-seronegative. Sequenced sample: PBMCs. The CDR3 reads CASSPGEGRPNTEAFF. CDR3 bases: TGTGCCAGCAGCCCTGGGGAGGGTAGGCCCAACACTGAAGCTTTCTTT.